This T cell receptor (beta chain) is drawn from a study of neurological immune-mediated disorders. Germline lookup yields CDR1 DFQATT and CDR2 SNEGSKA (reference sequence). The ends lost 3 bases at V and 8 bases at J; junction bases unmatched: 10. The length of the CDR3 is 16 residues. Unsorted libraries were prepared from 2 million PBMCs held at -80 C. Using its own MiXCR run on the 5' RACE reads, TCRdb lists one record per CDR3 protein. The sample has 55,000 to 70,000 distinct CDR3 sequences; 2.5% to 4% are singletons. At least ten counts were recorded for this clonotype. The chain recombines TRBV20-1 with TRBJ2-1, with 13 bases lining up with TRBD2. The sequence came from a woman between 45 and 65 years old with multiple sclerosis. Specimen: PBMCs. DNA for the CDR3: TGCAGTGCTAGTCACGGACTAGCGGGAGACCGGGATGAGCAGTTCTTC. Its translation is CSASHGLAGDRDEQFF.